The present entry profiles one T cell receptor (beta chain) with its context. The trim removed 5 bases at V and 0 bases at J, leaving 9 bases unmatched. The V gene's germline CDR1 is SGHVS and CDR2 FNYEAQ. The CDR3 has 16 residues. This specimen belongs to a study of technical replicates of blood from a few donors. Sequenced by immunoSEQ multiplex PCR; TCRdb stores in-frame clones only, minus some. Of tens of thousands of clones in the sample, 94% were seen once. This TCR was recovered from a human donor in good health. The sequenced sample was T cells isolated from PBMCs. The chain recombines TRBV7-6 with TRBJ1-1; 7 bases are shared with TRBD1. CDR3 nucleotides: TGTGCCAGCAGCGCGGAACAGGGGCGACTGAACACTGAAGCTTTCTTT. Amino acid sequence: CASSAEQGRLNTEAFF.